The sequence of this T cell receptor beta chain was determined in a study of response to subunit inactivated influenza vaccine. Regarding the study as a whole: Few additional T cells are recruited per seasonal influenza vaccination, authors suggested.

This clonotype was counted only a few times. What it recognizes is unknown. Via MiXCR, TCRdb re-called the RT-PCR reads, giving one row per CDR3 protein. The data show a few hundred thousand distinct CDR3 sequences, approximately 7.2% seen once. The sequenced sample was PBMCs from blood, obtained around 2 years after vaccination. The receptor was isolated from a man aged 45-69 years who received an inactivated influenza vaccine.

CDR3 protein: CASTVTGRNQPQHF. CDR3 nucleotides: TGTGCCAGCACCGTGACAGGGAGAAATCAGCCCCAGCATTTT. The rearrangement joins TRBV5-6 to TRBJ1-5; TRBD1 matches 7 bases. The CDR3 is 14 residues long. V was pared by 6 bases and J by 4 bases, with 7 bases of the junction left unmatched. Germline V gene sequence: CDR1 SGHDT, CDR2 YYEEEE.